This T cell receptor beta chain is drawn from a study of PD-L1 blockade in urothelial cancer. Background on the study: Males with urothelial cancer arising in the bladder constituted most of the 29 patients.

Added to each PCR by spiking were synthetic TCR analog templates. Assay: immunoSEQ multiplex PCR; the TCRdb copy retains only in-frame clones and omits some. In the table there are around 40,000 clones, roughly four fifths of which are singletons. After removal of 8 bases from V and 5 bases from J, the junction contained 3 bases not matched to a gene. The germline V gene encodes CDR1 SNHLY and CDR2 FYNNEI. The CDR3 covers 12 residues. Time point: peripheral blood 6 weeks after treatment start. Sampling of each patient yielded between 1 and 8 specimens, collected pretreatment and on-treatment. The sequence was collected from a man aged 55 to 70 with urothelial cancer. This chain connects TRBV2 to TRBJ2-7; 10 bases match TRBD1. The sequencing used PBMCs, collected around atezolizumab (anti-PD-L1) treatment. The CDR3 DNA sequence: TGTGCCAGCCGGGACAGGGGTAACGAGCAGTACTTC. It codes for CASRDRGNEQYF.